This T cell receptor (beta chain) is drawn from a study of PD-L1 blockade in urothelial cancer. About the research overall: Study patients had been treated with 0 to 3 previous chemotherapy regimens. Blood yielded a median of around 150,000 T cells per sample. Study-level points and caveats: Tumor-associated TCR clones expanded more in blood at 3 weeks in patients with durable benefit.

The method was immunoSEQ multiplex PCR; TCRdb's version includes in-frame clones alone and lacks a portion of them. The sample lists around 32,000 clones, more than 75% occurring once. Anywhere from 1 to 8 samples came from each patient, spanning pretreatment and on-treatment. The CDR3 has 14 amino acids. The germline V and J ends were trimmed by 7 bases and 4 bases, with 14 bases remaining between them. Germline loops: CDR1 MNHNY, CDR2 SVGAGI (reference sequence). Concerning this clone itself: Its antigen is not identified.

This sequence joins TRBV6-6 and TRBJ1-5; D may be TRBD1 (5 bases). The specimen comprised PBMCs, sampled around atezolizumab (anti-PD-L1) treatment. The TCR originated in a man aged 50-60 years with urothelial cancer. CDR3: CASIDDSRNQPQHF. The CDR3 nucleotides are TGTGCCAGCATTGATGACAGTCGGAATCAGCCCCAGCATTTT.